Below, 18 T cell receptor beta chains from the same sample are listed, as sequenced in a study of T-cell memory formation after mild COVID-19. MiXCR, run by TCRdb on the 5' RACE reads, gives a single entry per CDR3 protein. The sample holds around 470,000 distinct CDR3 sequences, around 20% seen once. The specimen sequenced was PBMCs or a T cell subset sorted from them (not recorded which). Receptors were obtained from an adult woman who had mild COVID-19 (a few samples of this study predate the infection). Cell type and time point are not known.

This clonotype occurred a few times. CDR3 sequence (DNA): TGTGCCAGCAGTCCGTGGGACGTAGCATCCGGGAATGAGCAGTTCTTC. The encoded protein is CASSPWDVASGNEQFF. V and J are TRBV12-3 or TRBV12-4 and TRBJ2-1, with D perhaps matching TRBD1 or TRBD2 (5 bases each). Trimming left V 5 bases short and J 7 bases short, with 21 bases between. The CDR3 extends over 16 amino acids.

J is TRBJ2-3 and V is TRBV4-2, with D unresolved. Germline CDR1 is LGHNA and CDR2 is YNFKEQ. The CDR3 contains 17 residues. V lost 2 bases and J 3 bases, leaving 18 bases between the germline ends. The CDR3 region has the DNA TGTGCCAGCAGCCAATCGAGAGGCGGAGACCGAACAGATACGCAGTATTTT. It encodes CASSQSRGGDRTDTQYF.

This clonotype was observed a handful of times. This sequence joins TRBV20-1 and TRBJ2-7, with D possibly being TRBD2 (5 bases). Germline V gives CDR1 DFQATT, CDR2 SNEGSKA (reference sequence). V was clipped by 8 bases and J by 5 bases, with 22 bases between them. This CDR3 is 14 amino acids long. As DNA, the CDR3 is TGCAGTCCATCCGAGGGCGGTGATTCCCACGAGCAGTACTTC. Translating gives CSPSEGGDSHEQYF.

The chain combines TRBV11-2 with TRBJ2-7; TRBD2 matches 8 bases. V lost 2 bases and J lost 5; bases outside the gene matches: 8. The CDR3 extends over 15 amino acids. Germline lookup yields CDR1 SGHAT and CDR2 FQNNGV. The CDR3 reads CASSLFAGGYDEQYF. The CDR3 nucleotides are TGTGCCAGCAGCTTATTTGCGGGAGGATATGACGAGCAGTACTTC. The full variable domain, rest sourced from reference TRBV11-2 and TRBJ2-7, is EAGVAQSPRYKIIEKRQSVAFWCNPISGHATLYWYQQILGQGPKLLIQFQNNGVVDDSQLPKDRFSAERLKGVDSTLKIQPAKLEDSAVYLCASSLFAGGYDEQYFGPGTRLTVT.

The chain joins TRBV4-2 to TRBJ1-2; D uncertain. CDR1 is LGHNA, CDR2 YNFKEQ, per germline. The CDR3 has 19 residues. Trimming removed 0 bases at V and 1 base at J, with 21 bases between. Here the CDR3 DNA reads TGTGCCAGCAGCCAAGAATTGTACCCGACAACCCGAAGTAACTATGGCTACACCTTC. This sequence encodes CASSQELYPTTRSNYGYTF.

This clonotype came up a few times. The chain couples TRBV5-1 to TRBJ2-1; D not certain. CDR1 SGHRS and CDR2 YFSETQ come from the germline V gene. This CDR3 has 18 amino acids. Trimming stripped 3 bases from V and 0 bases from J, with 19 bases between. CDR3 residues: CASSSNPPTRFSYNEQFF. The DNA of the CDR3 is TGCGCCAGCAGCTCCAATCCTCCGACAAGATTCTCCTACAATGAGCAGTTCTTC.

In its sample, this clonotype was seen a few times. The chain links TRBV6-5 to TRBJ2-7, with 8 bases that match TRBD1. The ends lost 4 bases at V and 6 bases at J; junction bases unmatched: 8. Per germline, CDR1 MNHEY and CDR2 SVGAGI. CDR3 length: 14 amino acids. CDR3 nucleotide sequence: TGTGCCAGCAGTTCCGGGACAGGTGCCCCCGAGCAGTACTTC. Its protein product is CASSSGTGAPEQYF.

This clonotype has a handful of counts. The chain uses TRBV20-1 and TRBJ2-3; 10 nucleotides agree with TRBD2. The junction had 6 bases not matched to a gene; V was cut back by 6 bases and J by 0 bases. The germline V gene encodes CDR1 DFQATT and CDR2 SNEGSKA (reference sequence). The CDR3 spans 15 residues. This chain's CDR3 is CSAPLAGGSTDTQYF. CDR3 bases: TGCAGTGCGCCCTTAGCGGGGGGAAGCACAGATACGCAGTATTTT.

This clonotype was observed a handful of times. The genes are TRBV20-1 and TRBJ1-1; TRBD1 matches at 7 bases. This CDR3 spans 14 amino acids. Losses at the gene ends were 6 bases for V and 0 bases for J; bases not matched to a gene: 7. Germline loops: CDR1 DFQATT, CDR2 SNEGSKA (reference sequence). In DNA, the CDR3 is TGCAGTGCCAACAGGGGTACAATGAACACTGAAGCTTTCTTT. Translation: CSANRGTMNTEAFF.

The genes are TRBV29-1 and TRBJ2-6; D call uncertain. This CDR3 region has 12 residues. The germline gives CDR1 SQVTM, CDR2 ANQGSEA. With 5 bases removed from V and 2 bases from J, the gap between germline ends came to 4 bases. CDR3 sequence (DNA): TGCAGCGTTTGGGCTGGGGCCAACGTCCTGACTTTC. It yields the protein CSVWAGANVLTF. The full variable domain, its missing parts supplied by reference TRBV29-1 and TRBJ2-6, is SAVISQKPSRDICQRGTSLTIQCQVDSQVTMMFWYRQQPGQSLTLIATANQGSEATYESGFVIDKFPISRPNLTFSTLTVSNMSPEDSSIYLCSVWAGANVLTFGAGSRLTVL.

This clonotype was counted between two and nine times. The chain couples TRBV20-1 to TRBJ1-4; no clear D. Germline CDR1 reads DFQATT; CDR2 reads SNEGSKA (reference sequence). The CDR3 covers 14 residues. Trimming removed 1 base at V and 8 bases at J, with 14 bases between. CDR3 in DNA: TGCAGTGCTAGAGTGAGAATCGACAACGAAAAACTGTTTTTT. It yields the protein CSARVRIDNEKLFF.

A few counts support this clonotype. V usage is TRBV7-2 and J usage is TRBJ2-5; unclear D gene. The ends were cut back, 6 bases at V and 6 bases at J, with 8 bases in the middle. The CDR3 runs to 11 residues. The germline V gene encodes CDR1 SGHTA and CDR2 FQGNSA. In DNA, the CDR3 is TGTGCCAGCAGGTCCGGAAAGACCCAGTACTTC. It yields the protein CASRSGKTQYF. Looking up the rest from reference TRBV7-2 and TRBJ2-5 gives the full variable domain: GAGVSQSPSNKVTEKGKDVELRCDPISGHTALYWYRQSLGQGLEFLIYFQGNSAPDKSGLPSDRFSAERTGGSVSTLTIQRTQQEDSAVYLCASRSGKTQYFGPGTRLLVL.

This clonotype has a handful of counts. The CDR3 reads CASSQAGAPGTGGKDYGYTF. The DNA for the CDR3 is TGCGCCAGCAGCCAAGCAGGGGCCCCCGGGACAGGGGGAAAAGACTATGGCTACACCTTC. J is TRBJ1-2 and V is TRBV4-1, with 11 bases that match TRBD1. The CDR3 is made up of 20 amino acids. J lost 3 bases, V lost 1 base, and 16 bases had no gene match. CDR1 and CDR2 (germline): MGHRA, YSYEKL.

The chain links TRBV5-1 to TRBJ2-7; D may be TRBD1 (6 bases). Germline CDR1 SGHRS, CDR2 YFSETQ. This CDR3 has 15 amino acids. V gave up 0 bases and J gave up 2 bases, with 12 bases separating them. CDR3 coding DNA: TGCGCCAGCAGCTTGGCGGCAGGGGAAACCTACGAGCAGTACTTC. It encodes CASSLAAGETYEQYF. The variable domain in full, completed from reference TRBV5-1 and TRBJ2-7, reads KAGVTQTPRYLIKTRGQQVTLSCSPISGHRSVSWYQQTPGQGLQFLFEYFSETQRNKGNFPGRFSGRQFSNSRSEMNVSTLELGDSALYLCASSLAAGETYEQYFGPGTRLTVT.

This clonotype was detected only once. This chain connects TRBV5-1 to TRBJ1-1; 7 nucleotides align to TRBD1. The CDR3 length is 16 residues. With 0 bases clipped from V and 4 bases from J, the junction kept 9 bases outside the gene matches. Germline assignment: CDR1 SGHRS and CDR2 YFSETQ. The CDR3 region is CASSLAGQQAGTEAFF. DNA of the CDR3: TGCGCCAGCAGCTTGGCGGGACAGCAGGCGGGCACTGAAGCTTTCTTT.

The chain employs TRBV7-2 and TRBJ1-1; D gene unclear. Germline V gene data show CDR1 as SGHTA and CDR2 as FQGNSA. The CDR3 consists of 15 residues. The V end was cut by 5 bases, the J end by 6 bases, with 19 bases between. CDR3 amino acids: CASSQLVGGYSEAFF. For the CDR3, the DNA is TGTGCCAGCAGCCAGCTGGTGGGTGGTTACTCTGAAGCTTTCTTT.

The genes are TRBV9 and TRBJ2-5, with D possibly being TRBD1 (6 bases). This CDR3 is built from 15 residues. Germline V gene lookup returns CDR1 SGDLS and CDR2 YYNGEE. V lost 4 bases to trimming and J lost 5 bases, with 18 bases between them. The CDR3, as DNA: TGTGCCAGCAGCCCCCCCGGACAGCTACGGGAGACCCAGTACTTC. This codes for CASSPPGQLRETQYF.

This clonotype was recorded a few times. V is TRBV12-3 or TRBV12-4 and J is TRBJ2-5; D is uncertain. This CDR3 is 15 amino acids long. Trimming left V 3 bases short and J 0 bases short, with 11 bases between. CDR3 protein: CASSFTRPNQETQYF. Here the CDR3 DNA reads TGTGCCAGCAGTTTCACCAGACCCAACCAAGAGACCCAGTACTTC.